Shown below are 32 T cell receptor beta chains from a single sample sequenced in a study of tumor T cells in aggressive B-cell lymphoma. Data came from immunoSEQ multiplex PCR; TCRdb stores just in-frame clones and leaves some out. The sample holds about 750 clones; 90% are singletons and the top ten take 5.4%. The sample was tumor tissue. Receptors originate from an adult with diffuse large B cell lymphoma.

The rearrangement uses TRBV4-2 and TRBJ1-2; no reliable D call. The CDR3 has 17 amino acids. CDR1 is LGHNA and CDR2 is YNFKEQ in the germline V gene. The ends were cut back, 0 bases at V and 2 bases at J, with 16 bases in the middle. The CDR3 spells CASSQDTRPSNNYGYTF. DNA of the CDR3: TGTGCCAGCAGCCAAGATACCAGACCTAGTAACAACTATGGCTACACCTTC.

V and J are TRBV7-9 and TRBJ1-2; tentatively, D is TRBD1 (6 bases). Germline lookup yields CDR1 SEHNR and CDR2 FQNEAQ (reference sequence). CDR3 length equals 13 residues. V shed 5 bases and J shed 6 bases, with 13 bases lying between them. The CDR3 coding sequence is TGTGCCAGCAGCGTTCGGGGGGCGCATGGCTACACCTTC. Protein sequence: CASSVRGAHGYTF.

The sample holds a few counts of this clone. The chain joins TRBV28 to TRBJ1-2; 7 nucleotides match TRBD1. Looked up from germline, CDR1 is MDHEN and CDR2 is SYDVKM. V was pared by 2 bases and J by 13 bases, with 7 bases of the junction left unmatched. CDR3 length: 12 amino acids. This CDR3 reads CASSLAPGTATF. CDR3 nucleotides: TGTGCCAGCAGTTTAGCCCCCGGGACAGCCACCTTC.

The J gene is TRBJ1-5, the V gene TRBV6-6, with TRBD1 as a possible D gene (5 bases). The CDR3 loop spans 15 amino acids. The V and J ends lost 7 bases and 2 bases respectively, with 15 bases between them. The germline CDR1 and CDR2 sequences are MNHNY and SVGAGI (reference sequence). The CDR3 DNA reads TGTGCCAGCACCCCGTGGGGGGATGGCAATCAGCCCCAGCATTTT. Its translation: CASTPWGDGNQPQHF.

The chain employs TRBV5-6 and TRBJ2-3, with D uncertain. V was cut by 0 bases and J by 2 bases, with 10 bases left in between. The germline gives CDR1 SGHDT, CDR2 YYEEEE. The CDR3 runs to 15 residues. In DNA form, the CDR3 reads TGTGCCAGCAGCTTGGGACTCCTGATCACAGATACGCAGTATTTT. It specifies CASSLGLLITDTQYF.

CDR3 DNA: TGTGCCAGCAGCGGACAACCCTATGAAAAACTGTTTTTT. Protein sequence: CASSGQPYEKLFF. The V call is TRBV7-2, the J call TRBJ1-4; D may be TRBD1 (5 bases). Germline assignment: CDR1 SGHTA and CDR2 FQGNSA. V was clipped by 5 bases and J by 6 bases, with 10 bases between them. The length of the CDR3 is 13 residues.

Here the CDR3 reads CASSIQDRVYGYTF. As DNA, the CDR3 is TGTGCCAGTAGTATCCAGGACAGGGTCTATGGCTACACCTTC. V usage is TRBV19 and J usage is TRBJ1-2; 8 bases are shared with TRBD1. There are 14 residues in the CDR3. CDR1 is LNHDA and CDR2 is SQIVND in the germline V gene (reference sequence). V dropped 3 bases and J dropped 4; count of bases not matched to a gene: 4.

To note about this clone: A junction boundary mismatches the germline segment, possibly from a read error. The chain recombines TRBV7-7 with TRBJ2-2, with 11 nucleotides matching TRBD2. The CDR3 sequence is 16 residues long. Germline V gene lookup returns CDR1 SSHAT and CDR2 FNYEAQ (reference sequence). In DNA, the CDR3 is TGTGCTAGCAGCCTAGGGACTAGCGGGAACACCGGGGAGCTGTTTTTT. Translated, it gives CASSLGTSGNTGELFF.

V is TRBV6-5 and J is TRBJ2-7; the match to TRBD1 covers 10 bases. With V trimmed by 6 bases and J by 4 bases, 6 bases remained unmatched. This CDR3 contains 14 residues. Germline lookup yields CDR1 MNHEY and CDR2 SVGAGI. CDR3 DNA sequence: TGTGCCAGCAGCCGACAGGGGGCCAGGTACGAGCAGTACTTC. Protein: CASSRQGARYEQYF.

The rearrangement uses TRBV14 and TRBJ2-1; 7 nucleotides agree with TRBD2. The CDR3 extends over 17 amino acids. Germline V CDR1 and CDR2: SGHDN, FVKESK. The junction had 9 bases not matched to a gene; V was cut back by 4 bases and J by 0 bases. CDR3 nucleotide sequence: TGTGCCAGCAGCCGAGGGCAGCGGGGTAGCTCCTACAATGAGCAGTTCTTC. This codes for CASSRGQRGSSYNEQFF.

The gene calls are TRBV28 and TRBJ1-3; possible D gene TRBD1, 6 bases. The germline V gene has CDR1 MDHEN and CDR2 SYDVKM. The germline V and J ends were trimmed by 7 bases and 0 bases, with 13 bases remaining between them. The CDR3 runs to 15 residues. For the CDR3, the DNA is TGTGCCAGCACACAGGGAGTCGGCTCTGGAAACACCATATATTTT. It codes for CASTQGVGSGNTIYF.

The CDR3 is CASSLLAGARNEQFF. The CDR3 nucleotides read TGTGCCAGCAGCCTCTTAGCGGGAGCAAGGAATGAGCAGTTCTTC. The chain joins TRBV14 to TRBJ2-1; 9 bases line up with TRBD2. CDR3 length: 15 residues. Trimming cost V 4 bases and J 7 bases; bases outside gene matches: 8. Germline V gives CDR1 SGHDN, CDR2 FVKESK.

This rearrangement joins TRBV27 to TRBJ2-7; D uncertain. Germline assignment: CDR1 MNHEY and CDR2 SMNVEV (reference sequence). The V end was cut by 5 bases, the J end by 7 bases, with 15 bases between. CDR3 length: 13 amino acids. The CDR3 region is CASSPTVAGEQYF. In DNA, the CDR3 is TGTGCCAGCAGTCCCACAGTCGCTGGGGAGCAGTACTTC.

J is TRBJ2-5 and V is TRBV4-3, with D perhaps matching TRBD1 (5 bases). V shed 0 bases and J shed 0 bases, with 8 bases lying between them. The germline V gene encodes CDR1 LGHNA and CDR2 YSLEER. CDR3 length equals 15 residues. For the CDR3, the DNA is TGCGCCAGCAGCCAAGACGACAGTTACCAAGAGACCCAGTACTTC. It is translated as CASSQDDSYQETQYF.

The genes are TRBV28 and TRBJ1-5, with D possibly being TRBD1 (6 bases). V was clipped by 5 bases and J by 3 bases, with 20 bases between them. This CDR3 is built from 17 residues. Germline-derived CDR1 and CDR2 are MDHEN and SYDVKM. This CDR3 reads CASSPPGWGRDNQPQHF. In DNA, the CDR3 is TGTGCCAGCAGTCCCCCCGGGTGGGGGCGCGACAATCAGCCCCAGCATTTT.

A word on this clone: The same CDR3 can be traced to other DNA sequences in this sample. The chain is built from TRBV2 and TRBJ2-5; 9 bases line up with TRBD2. There are 16 residues in the CDR3. The germline gives CDR1 SNHLY, CDR2 FYNNEI. V shed 2 bases and J 1 base; nucleotides not matched to a gene: 5. Here the CDR3 DNA reads TGTGCCAGCAGTGAAAAAGCGGGAGGACTCCAAGAGACCCAGTACTTC. It encodes CASSEKAGGLQETQYF.

This rearrangement joins TRBV6-5 to TRBJ1-1; D unresolved. V lost 0 bases and J 0 bases, leaving 2 bases between the germline ends. The CDR3 has 13 residues. Germline CDR1 and CDR2: MNHEY and SVGAGI. The CDR3 spells CASSYSMNTEAFF. The CDR3 DNA follows: TGTGCCAGCAGTTACTCTATGAACACTGAAGCTTTCTTT.

The V and J genes are TRBV5-4 and TRBJ1-2; weak D call: TRBD1 (5 bases). Germline V gene data show CDR1 as SGHNT and CDR2 as YYREEE (reference sequence). The CDR3 covers 15 residues. V shed 1 base and J shed 3 bases, with 13 bases lying between them. The CDR3 region has the DNA TGTGCCAGCAGCTTGAAGGGCAGGGAATACTATGGCTACACCTTC. It encodes CASSLKGREYYGYTF. Combining the CDR3 with reference TRBV5-4 and TRBJ1-2 gives the whole variable domain ETGVTQSPTHLIKTRGQQVTLRCSSQSGHNTVSWYQQALGQGPQFIFQYYREEENGRGNFPPRFSGLQFPNYSSELNVNALELDDSALYLCASSLKGREYYGYTFGSGTRLTVV.

The CDR3 sequence: CASSQRGTPNTGELFF. CDR3 sequence (DNA): TGTGCCAGCAGCCAACGAGGTACCCCGAACACCGGGGAGCTGTTTTTT. This chain connects TRBV7-9 to TRBJ2-2; D remains unclear. Germline V gene sequence: CDR1 SEHNR, CDR2 FQNEAQ (reference sequence). The CDR3 totals 16 residues. Between the trimmed V and J ends, which lost 5 bases and 0 bases, there was a span of 13 bases.

Turning to this clone: Sequence at one end of the junction differs from germline and may be a read error. The chain has TRBV6-5 and TRBJ2-7; tentative D call: TRBD2 (5 bases). CDR1 and CDR2 (germline): MNHEY, SVGAGI. The CDR3 is 15 residues long. The DNA for the CDR3 is TGTGCCAGCAGTTATCATGGAGCGGAAACCTACGAGCAGTACTTT. This encodes CASSYHGAETYEQYF.

The rearrangement joins TRBV5-4 to TRBJ2-5, with 8 bases identical to TRBD2. CDR3 size: 16 residues. In germline, CDR1 is SGHNT, CDR2 YYREEE (reference sequence). With V trimmed by 1 base and J by 5 bases, 10 bases remained unmatched. CDR3 DNA: TGTGCCAGCAGCTTGAAACGGGAGGGCCCTCGGGAGACCCAGTACTTC. Its protein product is CASSLKREGPRETQYF.

The CDR3: CASSIRRGTDTQYF. CDR3 bases: TGTGCCAGTAGTATACGGCGGGGCACAGATACGCAGTATTTT. The V call is TRBV19, the J call TRBJ2-3; D possibly corresponds to TRBD2 (5 bases). The CDR3 is 14 residues long. Trimming shortened V by 2 bases and J by 1 base, and 7 bases separated the two germline ends. The germline CDR1 and CDR2 sequences are LNHDA and SQIVND (reference sequence).

The CDR3 is CASSQYRGYGANVLTF. The CDR3, as DNA: TGTGCCAGCAGCCAGTACAGGGGGTACGGGGCCAACGTCCTGACTTTC. This chain uses TRBV4-2 with TRBJ2-6; 8 bases are shared with TRBD1. The CDR3 sequence is 16 residues long. Germline V gives CDR1 LGHNA, CDR2 YNFKEQ. The V gene end was trimmed by 3 bases and the J gene end by 4 bases; junction bases not matched to a gene: 5.

This clone is a singleton in its sample. V usage is TRBV7-2 and J usage is TRBJ2-1, with 8 positions matching TRBD2. The germline CDR1 and CDR2 sequences are SGHTA and FQGNSA. The length of the CDR3 is 15 residues. V lost 4 bases to trimming and J lost 0 bases; unmatched junction nucleotides: 2. In DNA form, the CDR3 reads TGTGCCAGCAGCTCTGGGACTAGCTCCTACAATGAGCAGTTCTTC. Protein sequence: CASSSGTSSYNEQFF.

The J gene is TRBJ2-1, the V gene TRBV6-6, with TRBD1 identical over 11 bases. Germline CDR1 is MNHNY and CDR2 is SVGAGI (reference sequence). The trim removed 4 bases at V and 6 bases at J, leaving 2 bases unmatched. This CDR3 is 14 amino acids long. CDR3 coding DNA: TGTGCCAGCAGTTGGGACAGGGGGTTCAATGAGCAGTTCTTC. Translating gives CASSWDRGFNEQFF.

This clone has only one observation. The rearrangement joins TRBV28 to TRBJ1-5; perhaps TRBD1 as D (5 bases). The CDR3 totals 17 residues. Germline CDR1 is MDHEN and CDR2 is SYDVKM. V lost 7 bases and J 0 bases, leaving 19 bases between the germline ends. The CDR3 DNA sequence: TGTGCCAGCACTCTACGAAGGGGAAGATTTAGCAATCAGCCCCAGCATTTT. Amino acid sequence: CASTLRRGRFSNQPQHF.

The CDR3 region is CASSASGLAYNEQFF. CDR3 bases: TGTGCCAGCAGCGCCTCGGGACTAGCGTACAATGAGCAGTTCTTC. The chain joins TRBV7-6 to TRBJ2-1, with 10 bases matching TRBD2. Germline loops: CDR1 SGHVS, CDR2 FNYEAQ. This CDR3 has 15 residues. The V segment lost 5 bases and the J segment 4 bases; nucleotides outside the gene matches: 5.

The genes are TRBV28 and TRBJ2-7, with D maybe TRBD2 (6 bases). V was shortened by 6 bases and J by 3 bases, with 18 bases between the two germline ends. The CDR3 is 15 residues long. Germline CDR1 is MDHEN and CDR2 is SYDVKM. CDR3 in DNA: TGTGCCAGCAGCGACTACGGGCTAGCGATCTACGAGCAGTACTTC. It codes for CASSDYGLAIYEQYF.

This chain uses TRBV7-9 with TRBJ1-3; no clear D. This CDR3 region has 13 residues. Germline lookup yields CDR1 SEHNR and CDR2 FQNEAQ (reference sequence). V lost 5 bases and J lost 4, with 9 bases in between. The CDR3 DNA sequence: TGTGCCAGCAGCCTAAGCCGGGGAAACACCATATATTTT. Its protein is CASSLSRGNTIYF. The whole variable domain, remainder taken from reference TRBV7-9 and TRBJ1-3, is DTGVSQNPRHKITKRGQNVTFRCDPISEHNRLYWYRQTLGQGPEFLTYFQNEAQLEKSRLLSDRFSAERPKGSFSTLEIQRTEQGDSAMYLCASSLSRGNTIYFGEGSWLTVV.

The chain recombines TRBV7-2 with TRBJ2-1; tentatively, D is TRBD1 (6 bases). CDR1 and CDR2 (germline): SGHTA, FQGNSA. The length of the CDR3 is 13 residues. The V and J ends lost 2 bases and 10 bases respectively, with 12 bases between them. CDR3 amino acids: CASSLIGTKEQFF. For the CDR3, the DNA is TGTGCCAGCAGCTTAATAGGGACAAAAGAGCAGTTCTTC. Full variable domain (rest looked up from reference TRBV7-2 and TRBJ2-1): GAGVSQSPSNKVTEKGKDVELRCDPISGHTALYWYRQSLGQGLEFLIYFQGNSAPDKSGLPSDRFSAERTGGSVSTLTIQRTQQEDSAVYLCASSLIGTKEQFFGPGTRLTVL.

This clone showed up just a few times. The chain employs TRBV28 and TRBJ2-1, with TRBD2 matching 13 bases. CDR3 length: 17 amino acids. Trimming at V came to 2 bases and at J to 6 bases, leaving 7 bases not matched to a gene. CDR1 and CDR2 (germline): MDHEN, SYDVKM. CDR3 sequence reads: CASSLIGLAGVINEQFF. The DNA for the CDR3 is TGTGCCAGCAGTTTAATTGGACTAGCGGGAGTAATCAATGAGCAGTTCTTC.

This clone was seen once. The chain joins TRBV28 to TRBJ2-3, with 9 bases matching TRBD1. Germline V lookup: CDR1 MDHEN, CDR2 SYDVKM. With 9 bases clipped from V and 2 bases from J, the junction kept 3 bases outside the gene matches. This CDR3 is built from 13 residues. CDR3 protein: CASGDRVTDTQYF. The CDR3 DNA reads as TGTGCCAGTGGGGACAGGGTCACAGATACGCAGTATTTT.